The sample holds a few counts of the clone carrying this T cell receptor (beta chain). What it binds is unknown. Repertoires were generated with immunoSEQ multiplex PCR, while TCRdb's copy carries only in-frame clones and drops some. Counted here are about 5,900 clones, around 75% occurring once; the ten biggest clones make up less than 11%. The data were taken from a study of high-grade serous ovarian cancer treatment subgroups. Study summary: Each sample yielded on average roughly 7,400 unique TCR beta rearrangements from 12,000 to 15,000 reads. Study findings and constraints: Repertoire similarity ranged roughly 0.1 to 0.85 between tumors of one patient. Only CDR3 was analyzed; CDR1 and CDR2 were not. Clonal relatedness tracked neoantigen level, and by trend copy number and mutation load.

The V gene lost 5 bases and the J gene lost 7 bases, with 15 bases spanning the gap. There are 13 residues in the CDR3. Germline CDR1 GTSNPN, CDR2 SVGIG (reference sequence). The tumor samples were collected prior to definitive surgery or chemotherapy. The chain couples TRBV30 to TRBJ1-5; D is uncertain. The sequenced sample consisted of tumor tissue. This receptor was taken from a human donor with high-grade serous ovarian cancer. The CDR3 protein is CAWGRGVQQPQHF. CDR3 bases: TGTGCCTGGGGCCGGGGAGTGCAACAGCCCCAGCATTTT.